This TCR beta chain comes out of a study of T cell repertoires in cytomegalovirus infection. MiXCR, run by TCRdb on the reads, gives a single entry per CDR3 protein. The sample contains about 300,000 distinct CDR3 sequences, 9.6% of which appear only once. The germline V gene has CDR1 SNHLY and CDR2 FYNNEI. V lost 6 bases and J lost 5; bases outside the gene matches: 5. CDR3 size: 14 residues. The origin of this receptor is a human donor in good health (CMV status not recorded). Some clones in this sample may be carry-over from other donors' samples. The material sequenced was PBMCs. V is TRBV2 and J is TRBJ2-2; TRBD1 matches at 8 bases. This CDR3 is CASRGDRQTGELFF. As DNA, the CDR3 is TGTGCCAGCAGGGGGGACAGGCAAACCGGGGAGCTGTTTTTT.